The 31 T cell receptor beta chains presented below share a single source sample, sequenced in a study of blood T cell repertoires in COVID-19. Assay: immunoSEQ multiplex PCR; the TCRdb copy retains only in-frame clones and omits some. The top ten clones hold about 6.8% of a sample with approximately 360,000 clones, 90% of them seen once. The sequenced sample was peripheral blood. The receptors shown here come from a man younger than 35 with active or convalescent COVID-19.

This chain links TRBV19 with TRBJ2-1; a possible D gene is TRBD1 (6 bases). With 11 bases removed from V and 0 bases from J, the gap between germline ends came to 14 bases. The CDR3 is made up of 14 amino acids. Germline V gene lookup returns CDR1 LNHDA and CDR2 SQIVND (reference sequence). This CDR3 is CAGGPSGSYNEQFF. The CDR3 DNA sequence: TGTGCCGGGGGCCCCAGCGGCTCCTACAATGAGCAGTTCTTC.

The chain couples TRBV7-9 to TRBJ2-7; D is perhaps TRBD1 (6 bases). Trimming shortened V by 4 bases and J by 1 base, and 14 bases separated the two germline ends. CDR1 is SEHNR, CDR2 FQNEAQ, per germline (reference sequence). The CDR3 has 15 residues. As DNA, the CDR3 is TGTGCCAGCAGCTCAATTGACAGGCGATCCTACGAGCAGTACTTC. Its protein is CASSSIDRRSYEQYF.

CDR3 DNA sequence: TGTGCCAGCAGTGAATTAGGAGGGGTTCGGAATGGCTACACCTTC. Residues: CASSELGGVRNGYTF. The J gene is TRBJ1-2, the V gene TRBV25-1; the D gene is possibly TRBD1 (5 bases). V was pared by 1 base and J by 6 bases, with 15 bases between. Germline assignment: CDR1 MGHDK and CDR2 SYGVNS. CDR3 size: 15 residues.

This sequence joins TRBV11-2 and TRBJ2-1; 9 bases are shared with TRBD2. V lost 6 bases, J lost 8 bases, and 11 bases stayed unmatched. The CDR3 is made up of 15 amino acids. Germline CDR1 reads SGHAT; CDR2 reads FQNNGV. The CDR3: CASRTGTSFSHEQFF. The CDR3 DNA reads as TGTGCCAGCAGAACCGGGACTAGCTTTAGCCATGAGCAGTTCTTC.

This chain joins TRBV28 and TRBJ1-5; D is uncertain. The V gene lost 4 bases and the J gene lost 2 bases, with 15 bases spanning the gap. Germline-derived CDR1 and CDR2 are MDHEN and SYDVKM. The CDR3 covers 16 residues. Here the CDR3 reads CASSWKYGVGNQPQHF. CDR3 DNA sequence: TGTGCCAGCAGTTGGAAATACGGGGTCGGCAATCAGCCCCAGCATTTT.

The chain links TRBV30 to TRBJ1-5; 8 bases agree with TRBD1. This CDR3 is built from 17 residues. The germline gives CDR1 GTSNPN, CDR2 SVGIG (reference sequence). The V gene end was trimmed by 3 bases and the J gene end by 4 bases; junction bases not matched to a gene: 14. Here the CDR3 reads CAWSAGQGASFNQPQHF. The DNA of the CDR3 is TGTGCCTGGAGCGCAGGACAGGGCGCCTCTTTTAATCAGCCCCAGCATTTT. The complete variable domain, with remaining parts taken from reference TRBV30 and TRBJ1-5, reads SQTIHQWPATLVQPVGSPLSLECTVEGTSNPNLYWYRQAAGRGLQLLFYSVGIGQISSEVPQNLSASRPQDRQFILSSKKLLLSDSGFYLCAWSAGQGASFNQPQHFGDGTRLSIL.

CDR3 protein: CASRRTGTGNTEAFF. CDR3 nucleotides: TGTGCCAGCAGACGTACCGGGACAGGGAACACTGAAGCTTTCTTT. The rearrangement uses TRBV6-5 and TRBJ1-1, with TRBD1 identical over 8 bases. With 6 bases clipped from V and 1 base from J, the junction kept 7 bases outside the gene matches. The germline CDR1 and CDR2 sequences are MNHEY and SVGAGI. CDR3 length: 15 residues.

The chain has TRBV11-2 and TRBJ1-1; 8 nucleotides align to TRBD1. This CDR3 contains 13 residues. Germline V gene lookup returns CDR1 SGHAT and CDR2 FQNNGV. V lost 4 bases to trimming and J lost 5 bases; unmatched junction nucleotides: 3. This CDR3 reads CASSSRQGTEAFF. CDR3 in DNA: TGTGCCAGCAGCTCGCGACAGGGGACTGAAGCTTTCTTT.

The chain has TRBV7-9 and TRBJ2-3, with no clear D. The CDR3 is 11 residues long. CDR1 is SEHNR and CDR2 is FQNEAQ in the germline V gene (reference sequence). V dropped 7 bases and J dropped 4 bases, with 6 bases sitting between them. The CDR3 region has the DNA TGTGCCAGCATCAACGCAGATACGCAGTATTTT. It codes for CASINADTQYF.

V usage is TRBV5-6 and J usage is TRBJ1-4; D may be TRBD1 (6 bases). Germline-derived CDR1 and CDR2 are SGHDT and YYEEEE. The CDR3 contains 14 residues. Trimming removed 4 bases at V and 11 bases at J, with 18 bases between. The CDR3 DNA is TGTGCCAGCAGCAGGGGGGGCCCGGCGGAGAAACTGTTTTTT. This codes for CASSRGGPAEKLFF.

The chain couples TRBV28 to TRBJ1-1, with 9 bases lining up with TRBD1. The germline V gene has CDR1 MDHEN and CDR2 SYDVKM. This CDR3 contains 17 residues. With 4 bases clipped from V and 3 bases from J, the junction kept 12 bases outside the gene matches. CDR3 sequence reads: CASSSSMTGGMDTEAFF. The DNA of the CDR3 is TGTGCCAGCAGTTCATCAATGACAGGGGGTATGGACACTGAAGCTTTCTTT. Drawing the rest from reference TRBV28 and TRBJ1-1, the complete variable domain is DVKVTQSSRYLVKRTGEKVFLECVQDMDHENMFWYRQDPGLGLRLIYFSYDVKMKEKGDIPEGYSVSREKKERFSLILESASTNQTSMYLCASSSSMTGGMDTEAFFGQGTRLTVV.

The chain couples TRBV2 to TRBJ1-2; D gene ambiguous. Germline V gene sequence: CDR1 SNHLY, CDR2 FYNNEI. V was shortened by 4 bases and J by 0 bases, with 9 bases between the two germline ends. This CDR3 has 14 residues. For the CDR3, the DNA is TGTGCCAGCAGTGCGGAGGTAGCTAACTATGGCTACACCTTC. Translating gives CASSAEVANYGYTF.

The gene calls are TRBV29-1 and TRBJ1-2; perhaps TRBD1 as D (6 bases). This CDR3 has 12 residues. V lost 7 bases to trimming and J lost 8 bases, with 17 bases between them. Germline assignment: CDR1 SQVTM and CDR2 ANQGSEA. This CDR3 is CSAWGHSGGYTF. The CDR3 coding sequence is TGCAGCGCCTGGGGGCATTCGGGGGGCTACACCTTC.

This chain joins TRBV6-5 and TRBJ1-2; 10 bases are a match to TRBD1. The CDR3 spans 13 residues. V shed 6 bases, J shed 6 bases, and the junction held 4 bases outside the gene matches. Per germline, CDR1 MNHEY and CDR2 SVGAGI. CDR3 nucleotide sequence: TGTGCCAGCAGCCTTGGACAGGGGGATGGCTACACCTTC. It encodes CASSLGQGDGYTF.

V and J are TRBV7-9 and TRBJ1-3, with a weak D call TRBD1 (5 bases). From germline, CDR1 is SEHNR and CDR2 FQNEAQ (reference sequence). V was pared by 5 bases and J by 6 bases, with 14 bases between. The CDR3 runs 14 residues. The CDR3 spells CASSLIQTENTIYF. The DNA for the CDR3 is TGTGCCAGCAGCCTGATTCAGACAGAAAACACCATATATTTT.

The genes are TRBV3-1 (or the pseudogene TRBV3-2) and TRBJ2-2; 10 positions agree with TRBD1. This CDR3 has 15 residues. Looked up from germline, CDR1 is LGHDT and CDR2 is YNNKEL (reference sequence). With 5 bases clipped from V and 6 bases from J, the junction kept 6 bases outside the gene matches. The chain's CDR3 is CASSGWTGGAGELFF. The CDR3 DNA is TGTGCCAGCAGCGGATGGACAGGGGGGGCCGGGGAGCTGTTTTTT.

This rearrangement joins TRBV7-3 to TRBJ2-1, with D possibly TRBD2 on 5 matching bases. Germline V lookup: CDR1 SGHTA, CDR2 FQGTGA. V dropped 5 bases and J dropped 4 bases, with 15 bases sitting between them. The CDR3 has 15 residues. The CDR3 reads CASSRGWGTYNEQFF. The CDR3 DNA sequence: TGTGCCAGCAGCCGAGGGTGGGGAACTTACAATGAGCAGTTCTTC.

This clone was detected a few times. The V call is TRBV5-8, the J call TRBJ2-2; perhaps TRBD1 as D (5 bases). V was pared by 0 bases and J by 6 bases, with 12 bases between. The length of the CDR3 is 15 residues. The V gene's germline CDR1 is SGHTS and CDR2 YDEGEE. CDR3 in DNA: TGTGCCAGCAGCTTGGAAGGTGGGGCCGCCGGGGAGCTGTTTTTT. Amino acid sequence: CASSLEGGAAGELFF.

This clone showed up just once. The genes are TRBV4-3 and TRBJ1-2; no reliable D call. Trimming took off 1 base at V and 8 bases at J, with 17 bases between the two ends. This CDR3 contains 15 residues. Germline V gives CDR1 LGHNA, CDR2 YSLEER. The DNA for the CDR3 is TGCGCCAGCAGCCAAGGCGTCGGGGTCGCGGGAGGCTACACCTTC. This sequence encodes CASSQGVGVAGGYTF.

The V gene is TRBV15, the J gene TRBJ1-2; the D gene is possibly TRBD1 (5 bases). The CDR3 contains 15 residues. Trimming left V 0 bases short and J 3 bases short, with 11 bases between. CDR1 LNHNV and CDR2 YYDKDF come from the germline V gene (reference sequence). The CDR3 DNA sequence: TGTGCCACCAGCAGAGATCAAACGGGGGACTATGGCTACACCTTC. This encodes CATSRDQTGDYGYTF.

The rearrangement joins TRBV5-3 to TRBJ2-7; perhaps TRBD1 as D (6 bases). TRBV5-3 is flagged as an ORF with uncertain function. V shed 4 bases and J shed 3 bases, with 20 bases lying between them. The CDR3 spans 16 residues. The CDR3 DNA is TGTGCCAGAAGCACAGAATACAGGGTAGGGGGCTACGAGCAGTACTTC. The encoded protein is CARSTEYRVGGYEQYF.

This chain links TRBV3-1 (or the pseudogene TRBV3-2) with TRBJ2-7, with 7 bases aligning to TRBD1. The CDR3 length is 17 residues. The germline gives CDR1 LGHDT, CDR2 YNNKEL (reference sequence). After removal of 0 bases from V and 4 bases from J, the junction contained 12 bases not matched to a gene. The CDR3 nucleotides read TGTGCCAGCAGCCAAGAAACAGACAGGGCATCGCGGTACGAGCAGTACTTC. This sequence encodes CASSQETDRASRYEQYF.

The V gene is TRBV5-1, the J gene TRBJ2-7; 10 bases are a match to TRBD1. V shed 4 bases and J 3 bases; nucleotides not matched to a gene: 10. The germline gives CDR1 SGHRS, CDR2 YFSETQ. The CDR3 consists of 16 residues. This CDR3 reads CASSPSWDRGFYEQYF. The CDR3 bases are TGCGCCAGCAGCCCTTCTTGGGACAGGGGCTTCTACGAGCAGTACTTC.

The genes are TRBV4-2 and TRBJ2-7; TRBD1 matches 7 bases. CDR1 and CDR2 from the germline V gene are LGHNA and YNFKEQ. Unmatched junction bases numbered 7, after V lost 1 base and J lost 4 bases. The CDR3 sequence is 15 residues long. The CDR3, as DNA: TGTGCCAGCAGCCAAGTTCGGGGACAGTCGTACGAGCAGTACTTC. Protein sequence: CASSQVRGQSYEQYF.

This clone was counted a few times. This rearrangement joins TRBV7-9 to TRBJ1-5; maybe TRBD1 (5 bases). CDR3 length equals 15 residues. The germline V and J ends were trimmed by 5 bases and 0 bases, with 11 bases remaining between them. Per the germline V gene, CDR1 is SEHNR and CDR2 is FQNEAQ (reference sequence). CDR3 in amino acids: CASSARGDSNQPQHF. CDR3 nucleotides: TGTGCCAGCAGCGCTCGGGGGGATAGCAATCAGCCCCAGCATTTT.

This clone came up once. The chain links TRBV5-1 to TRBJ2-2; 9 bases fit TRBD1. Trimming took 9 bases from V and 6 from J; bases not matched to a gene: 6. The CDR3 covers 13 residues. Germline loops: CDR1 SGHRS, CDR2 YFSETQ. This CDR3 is CAKIQGAAGELFF. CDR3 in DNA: TGCGCCAAAATACAGGGGGCGGCCGGGGAGCTGTTTTTT.

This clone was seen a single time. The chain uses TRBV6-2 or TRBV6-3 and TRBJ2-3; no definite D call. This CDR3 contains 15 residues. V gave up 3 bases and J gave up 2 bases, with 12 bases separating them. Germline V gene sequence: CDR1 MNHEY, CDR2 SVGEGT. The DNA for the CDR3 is TGTGCCAGCAGTTATTTTGGCTCTTTCACAGATACGCAGTATTTT. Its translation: CASSYFGSFTDTQYF.

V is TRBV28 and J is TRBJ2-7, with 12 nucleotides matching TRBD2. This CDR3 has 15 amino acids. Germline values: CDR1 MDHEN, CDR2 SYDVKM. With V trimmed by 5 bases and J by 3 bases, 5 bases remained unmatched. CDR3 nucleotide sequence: TGTGCCAGCAGTGAGGGACTAGCGGGTAGCTACGAGCAGTACTTC. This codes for CASSEGLAGSYEQYF.

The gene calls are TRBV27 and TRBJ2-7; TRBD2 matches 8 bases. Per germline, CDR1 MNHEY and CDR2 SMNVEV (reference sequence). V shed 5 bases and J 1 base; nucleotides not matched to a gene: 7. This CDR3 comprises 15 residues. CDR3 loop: CASSPARLASYEQYF. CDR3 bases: TGTGCCAGCAGTCCGGCGAGACTAGCGTCCTACGAGCAGTACTTC.

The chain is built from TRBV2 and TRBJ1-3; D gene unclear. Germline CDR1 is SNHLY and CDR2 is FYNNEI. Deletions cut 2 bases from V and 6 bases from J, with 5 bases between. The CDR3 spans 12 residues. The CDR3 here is CASSELVNTIYF. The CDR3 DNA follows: TGTGCCAGCAGTGAATTAGTAAACACCATATATTTT.

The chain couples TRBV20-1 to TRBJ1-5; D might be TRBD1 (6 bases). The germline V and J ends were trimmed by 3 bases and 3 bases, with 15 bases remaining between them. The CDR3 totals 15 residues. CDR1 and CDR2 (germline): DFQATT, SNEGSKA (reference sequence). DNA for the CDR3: TGCAGTGCTAGTCCCAATGGACAGATCAATCAGCCCCAGCATTTT. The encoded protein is CSASPNGQINQPQHF.